This T cell receptor (beta chain) was identified in a study of regulatory T cells in long-lasting Graves disease. At the level of the study: Positivity for TSH receptor antibodies plus over 5 years of antithyroid drugs meant persistent Graves' disease.

Arm-PCR of CDR3 regions and iRepertoire HTBI primers were used to build TCR beta libraries. TCRdb recomputed calls from the multiplex PCR reads with MiXCR, one row per CDR3 protein. The sample contains roughly 450,000 distinct CDR3 sequences, under 25% of which appear only once. With respect to this clonotype: Its antigen is not identified.

Overall study results and limits: No thyroid tissue was studied; the work used peripheral blood only. Segments TRBV28, TRBJ1-2 and TRBJ2-5 showed preferential usage in persistent disease.

The sample's time point: persistent/refractory GD, antithyroid drugs over 5 years with positive TRAb. PBMC-extracted RNA yielded the TCR library. The CDR3 loop spans 15 amino acids. The germline V gene encodes CDR1 MDHEN and CDR2 SYDVKM. J was trimmed by 8 bases and V by 4 bases; bases with no gene match: 11. V usage is TRBV28 and J usage is TRBJ2-3, with TRBD2 matching over 8 bases. The sequencing here drew on peripheral blood mononuclear cells (PBMCs), taken when the disease was refractory, from a patient treated with antithyroid drugs. The receptor comes from a female donor with Graves disease. CDR3 bases: TGTGCCAGCAGTTCGGGGGGGACTAGGGGAGGTACGCAGTATTTT. This codes for CASSSGGTRGGTQYF.